Included here is one T cell receptor (beta chain) sequence, with context. Antigen: not known. This sample was taken from a study of shared clonotypes between healthy human individuals. Regarding the study as a whole: Several donors shared approximately 5% of their naive CD4 clonotypes.

V was pared by 5 bases and J by 2 bases, with 15 bases between. Germline V gene sequence: CDR1 SNHLY, CDR2 FYNNEI. This CDR3 contains 15 residues. Sorted-subset replicate PCRs used 150 to 200 ng of genomic DNA. This amount corresponded to 25,000 to 30,000 T cell genomes. Profiling relied on immunoSEQ multiplex PCR, and the TCRdb table lists in-frame clones only, not all of them. The profile shows 850,000 to 1,200,000 clones, roughly 80% of them singletons. The rearrangement uses TRBV2 and TRBJ2-5, with D maybe TRBD2 (5 bases). Input material: memory CD4+ T cells sorted from blood. Regarding subset: CD45RA-negative fraction. The receptor's source is a young man in good health. This chain's CDR3 is CASSSGARVQETQYF. In DNA form, the CDR3 reads TGTGCCAGCAGTTCGGGCGCGCGGGTTCAAGAGACCCAGTACTTC. Full variable domain (outside the CDR3, taken from reference TRBV2 and TRBJ2-5): EPEVTQTPSHQVTQMGQEVILRCVPISNHLYFYWYRQILGQKVEFLVSFYNNEISEKSEIFDDQFSVERPDGSNFTLKIRSTKLEDSAMYFCASSSGARVQETQYFGPGTRLLVL.